The 18 T cell receptor beta chains listed next were all sequenced from one sample in a study of control samples from healthy donors and cancer patients. TCRdb's copy holds only in-frame clones and misses some; the assay was immunoSEQ multiplex PCR. Of about 65,000 clones listed, 90% are singletons. Sequenced sample: PBMCs. The receptors stem from a woman aged 50 to 65 with colorectal cancer.

This chain connects TRBV30 to TRBJ2-4; 9 bases map to TRBD1. The germline gives CDR1 GTSNPN, CDR2 SVGIG (reference sequence). The junction had 16 bases not matched to a gene; V was cut back by 3 bases and J by 1 base. There are 19 residues in the CDR3. The CDR3 loop reads CAWRPRTGVSWRAKNIQYF. The DNA for the CDR3 is TGTGCCTGGAGACCACGGACAGGGGTATCTTGGAGGGCCAAAAACATTCAGTACTTC.

CDR3 amino acids: CASSLDGGRNTEAFF. CDR3 DNA: TGTGCCAGCAGCTTAGATGGCGGCAGAAACACTGAAGCTTTCTTT. The V and J genes are TRBV11-3 and TRBJ1-1; D uncertain. The CDR3 totals 15 residues. V was trimmed by 0 bases and J by 2 bases, leaving 10 bases between them. Looked up from germline, CDR1 is SGHNT and CDR2 is YENEEA. The full variable domain, completed using reference TRBV11-3 and TRBJ1-1, is EAGVVQSPRYKIIEKKQPVAFWCNPISGHNTLYWYLQNLGQGPELLIRYENEEAVDDSQLPKDRFSAERLKGVDSTLKIQPAELGDSAVYLCASSLDGGRNTEAFFGQGTRLTVV.

The J gene is TRBJ2-2, the V gene TRBV7-2, with 8 positions matching TRBD1. Losses at the gene ends were 1 base for V and 6 bases for J; bases not matched to a gene: 4. The CDR3 has 15 amino acids. In germline, CDR1 is SGHTA, CDR2 FQGNSA. DNA of the CDR3: TGTGCCAGCAGCTTAGGGACAGGGTTCCCCGGGGAGCTGTTTTTT. Residues: CASSLGTGFPGELFF. Complete variable domain (other parts from reference TRBV7-2 and TRBJ2-2): GAGVSQSPSNKVTEKGKDVELRCDPISGHTALYWYRQSLGQGLEFLIYFQGNSAPDKSGLPSDRFSAERTGGSVSTLTIQRTQQEDSAVYLCASSLGTGFPGELFFGEGSRLTVL.

The chain links TRBV7-3 to TRBJ1-6, with D perhaps matching TRBD1 (6 bases). This CDR3 contains 15 residues. Germline-derived CDR1 and CDR2 are SGHTA and FQGTGA. Trimming shortened V by 0 bases and J by 7 bases, and 10 bases separated the two germline ends. The CDR3 here is CASSLTAGANSPLHF. CDR3 nucleotide sequence: TGTGCCAGCAGCTTAACAGCAGGGGCCAATTCACCCCTCCACTTT. Full variable domain (remainder filled in from reference TRBV7-3 and TRBJ1-6): GAGVSQTPSNKVTEKGKYVELRCDPISGHTALYWYRQSLGQGPEFLIYFQGTGAADDSGLPNDRFFAVRPEGSVSTLKIQRTERGDSAVYLCASSLTAGANSPLHFGNGTRLTVT.

The chain uses TRBV5-6 and TRBJ1-1; 7 bases are shared with TRBD1. Trimming at V came to 2 bases and at J to 0 bases, leaving 4 bases not matched to a gene. The CDR3 loop spans 15 amino acids. The germline gives CDR1 SGHDT, CDR2 YYEEEE. CDR3 region: CASSLTGTVNTEAFF. The CDR3 nucleotides are TGTGCCAGCAGCTTAACCGGGACAGTGAACACTGAAGCTTTCTTT.

The chain has TRBV5-4 and TRBJ2-5; D not resolved. Trimming cost V 0 bases and J 3 bases, with 9 bases left between them. CDR3 length equals 14 residues. Germline CDR1 is SGHNT and CDR2 is YYREEE (reference sequence). This chain's CDR3 is CASSLEVGEETQYF. The CDR3 DNA reads TGTGCCAGCAGCTTGGAGGTGGGCGAAGAGACCCAGTACTTC.

The chain employs TRBV3-1 (or the pseudogene TRBV3-2) and TRBJ1-2; D gene uncertain. The V end lost 1 base, the J end lost 5 bases, and 11 bases lay between the germline ends. CDR1 is LGHDT and CDR2 is YNNKEL in the germline V gene (reference sequence). The CDR3 length is 14 residues. CDR3 amino acids: CASSQGSTGYGYTF. The CDR3 DNA is TGTGCCAGCAGCCAAGGGTCGACGGGATATGGCTACACCTTC.

This clone was counted once. V gene TRBV2 combines with J gene TRBJ1-1, with D possibly TRBD1 on 6 matching bases. Trimming removed 5 bases from V and 1 base from J, with 8 bases in between. Germline-derived CDR1 and CDR2 are SNHLY and FYNNEI. The CDR3 sequence is 13 residues long. The CDR3 DNA reads as TGTGCCAGCAGTCTGGACAGGAACACTGAAGCTTTCTTT. Translation: CASSLDRNTEAFF.

The gene calls are TRBV6-5 and TRBJ2-7, with TRBD1 matching over 9 bases. The germline V gene encodes CDR1 MNHEY and CDR2 SVGAGI. The CDR3 totals 14 residues. The trim removed 2 bases at V and 2 bases at J, leaving 1 base unmatched. CDR3 coding DNA: TGTGCCAGCAGTTACCGGGACAGGGCCTACGAGCAGTACTTC. Translation: CASSYRDRAYEQYF.

The CDR3 bases are TGTGCCAGCAGTTACTCCAAAGGGAGGGGGAATGAAAAACTGTTTTTT. It yields the protein CASSYSKGRGNEKLFF. This rearrangement joins TRBV6-6 to TRBJ1-4; a possible D gene is TRBD1 (6 bases). From germline, CDR1 is MNHNY and CDR2 SVGAGI (reference sequence). V lost 0 bases to trimming and J lost 5 bases, with 13 bases between them. The CDR3 spans 16 residues.

The V and J genes are TRBV5-4 and TRBJ2-2; TRBD1 agrees at 7 bases. The V segment lost 0 bases and the J segment 4 bases; nucleotides outside the gene matches: 3. The CDR3 has 15 residues. Germline V CDR1 and CDR2: SGHNT, YYREEE (reference sequence). CDR3 bases: TGTGCCAGCAGCTTGGGACAGGGCCCCACCGGGGAGCTGTTTTTT. Residues: CASSLGQGPTGELFF. Drawing the rest from reference TRBV5-4 and TRBJ2-2, the complete variable domain is ETGVTQSPTHLIKTRGQQVTLRCSSQSGHNTVSWYQQALGQGPQFIFQYYREEENGRGNFPPRFSGLQFPNYSSELNVNALELDDSALYLCASSLGQGPTGELFFGEGSRLTVL.

The V call is TRBV10-3, the J call TRBJ2-1; D may be TRBD2 (5 bases). Per the germline V gene, CDR1 is ENHRY and CDR2 is SYGVKD. The V gene lost 0 bases and the J gene lost 2 bases, with 14 bases spanning the gap. The CDR3 extends over 17 amino acids. In nucleotides, the CDR3 is TGTGCCATCAGTGAGTCATCGCTCGGGAAAACCTACAATGAGCAGTTCTTC. It codes for CAISESSLGKTYNEQFF.

CDR3 loop: CASSLWVGGGSGNTIYF. As DNA, the CDR3 is TGTGCCAGCAGTTTATGGGTAGGAGGGGGCTCTGGAAACACCATATATTTT. The chain has TRBV28 and TRBJ1-3; possible D gene TRBD1, 6 bases. Trimming took 0 bases from V and 0 from J, leaving 12 bases between them. This CDR3 region has 17 residues. CDR1 and CDR2 (germline): MDHEN, SYDVKM.

The CDR3 DNA follows: TGTGCCAGCAGTTCAACTAAGAACACTGAAGCTTTCTTT. Translation: CASSSTKNTEAFF. The rearrangement uses TRBV6-5 and TRBJ1-1; D is undetermined. The CDR3 spans 13 residues. CDR1 is MNHEY and CDR2 is SVGAGI in the germline V gene. V was pared by 4 bases and J by 1 base, with 7 bases between.

V gene TRBV30 combines with J gene TRBJ2-7; the match to TRBD2 covers 12 bases. Per germline, CDR1 GTSNPN and CDR2 SVGIG (reference sequence). V lost 0 bases and J lost 7; bases outside the gene matches: 7. The CDR3 is made up of 15 amino acids. The CDR3 reads CAWSVRLAGVREQYF. The CDR3 DNA is TGTGCCTGGAGTGTACGACTAGCGGGAGTGAGGGAGCAGTACTTC.

The chain has TRBV3-1 (or the pseudogene TRBV3-2) and TRBJ1-1; 7 bases align to TRBD1. The J segment lost 8 bases and the V segment lost 0 bases, leaving 6 bases of the junction unmatched. CDR1 is LGHDT and CDR2 is YNNKEL in the germline V gene (reference sequence). This CDR3 region has 14 residues. The CDR3 is CASSQDRRGREAFF. CDR3 DNA: TGTGCCAGCAGCCAAGATCGAAGGGGGCGCGAAGCTTTCTTT.

The genes are TRBV7-3 and TRBJ2-1; 8 nucleotides match TRBD2. The CDR3 loop spans 14 amino acids. V shed 7 bases and J 9 bases; nucleotides not matched to a gene: 11. Germline-derived CDR1 and CDR2 are SGHTA and FQGTGA. The CDR3 region has the DNA TGTGCCAGCACCCCCGGGGGGGCTAATGGTGAGCAGTTCTTC. Its translation is CASTPGGANGEQFF.

The chain uses TRBV27 and TRBJ2-1, with TRBD2 identical over 12 bases. This CDR3 has 20 amino acids. V was clipped by 6 bases and J by 2 bases; unmatched bases: 17. Germline CDR1 is MNHEY and CDR2 is SMNVEV (reference sequence). CDR3: CASRLAGLAGPRRTYNEQFF. Written as DNA, the CDR3 is TGTGCCAGCAGACTCGCGGGACTAGCGGGCCCAAGAAGAACCTACAATGAGCAGTTCTTC.